A selection of T cell receptor beta chains follows, all from one sample in a study of blood T cell repertoires in COVID-19. Data came from immunoSEQ multiplex PCR; TCRdb stores just in-frame clones and leaves some out. The top ten clones hold nearly 0.55% of a sample with around 170,000 clones, around nine tenths of them seen once. The sequenced sample was peripheral blood. The receptors come from a man between 50 and 59 years old with acute or convalescent COVID-19. CDR3s include the opening cysteine and the closing phenylalanine or tryptophan. Fields, in order: CDR3 length, J gene, V gene, CDR3 protein.

13	TRBJ1-4	TRBV6-5	CASSATGTEKLFF
15	TRBJ2-4	TRBV27	CASSPSDRGGNIQYF
16	TRBJ2-1	TRBV4-2	CASSPGTSGFYNEQFF
14	TRBJ1-5	TRBV7-8	CASSLIGAGQPQHF
14	TRBJ2-7	TRBV19	CASSTGQPFYEQYF
15	TRBJ1-4	TRBV18	CASSPAGETNEKLFF
15	TRBJ1-4	TRBV4-3	CASSYLRGPDEKLFF
16	TRBJ2-1	TRBV5-1	CASSLVRRQGANEQFF
14	TRBJ2-5	TRBV5-6	CASSAGVGQETQYF
14	TRBJ2-2	TRBV7-9	CASSFIRGTGELFF
16	TRBJ2-5	TRBV19	CASSSRRLAGVETQYF
16	TRBJ2-2	TRBV9	CASSVWWDSNTGELFF
15	TRBJ2-7	TRBV5-6	CASSLEGTSSGLPNF
15	TRBJ1-2	TRBV10-3	CAISGRDRGRDGYTF
12	TRBJ2-3	TRBV3-1/TRBV3-2	CASSPGQNTQYF
16	TRBJ2-1	TRBV6-7	CASSCPRGQRYNEQFF